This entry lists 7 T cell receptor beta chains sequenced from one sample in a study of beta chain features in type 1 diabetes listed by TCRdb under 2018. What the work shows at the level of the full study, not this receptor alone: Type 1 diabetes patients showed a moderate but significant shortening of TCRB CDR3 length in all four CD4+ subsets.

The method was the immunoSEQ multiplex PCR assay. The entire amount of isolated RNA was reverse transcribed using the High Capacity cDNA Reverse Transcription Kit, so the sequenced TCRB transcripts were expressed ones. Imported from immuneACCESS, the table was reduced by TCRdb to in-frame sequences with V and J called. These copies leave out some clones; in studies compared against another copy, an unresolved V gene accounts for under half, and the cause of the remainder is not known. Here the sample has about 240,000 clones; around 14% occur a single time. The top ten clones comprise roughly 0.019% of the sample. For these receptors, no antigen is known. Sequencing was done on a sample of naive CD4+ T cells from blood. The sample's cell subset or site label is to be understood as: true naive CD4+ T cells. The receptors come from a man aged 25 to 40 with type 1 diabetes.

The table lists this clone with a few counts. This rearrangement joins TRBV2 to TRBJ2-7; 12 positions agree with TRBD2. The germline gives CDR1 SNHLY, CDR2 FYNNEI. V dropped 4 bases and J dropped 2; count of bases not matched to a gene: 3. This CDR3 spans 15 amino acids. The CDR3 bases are TGTGCCAGCAGTGTGCTAGCGGGAGGGCCCTACGAGCAGTACTTC. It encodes CASSVLAGGPYEQYF.

The CDR3 protein is CSVCGSIYEQFF. In DNA, the CDR3 is TGCAGCGTATGCGGGAGCATCTATGAGCAGTTCTTC. This chain joins TRBV29-1 and TRBJ2-1; 7 bases agree with TRBD2. V dropped 6 bases and J dropped 8; count of bases not matched to a gene: 7. CDR1 and CDR2 (germline): SQVTM, ANQGSEA. The CDR3 is 12 amino acids.

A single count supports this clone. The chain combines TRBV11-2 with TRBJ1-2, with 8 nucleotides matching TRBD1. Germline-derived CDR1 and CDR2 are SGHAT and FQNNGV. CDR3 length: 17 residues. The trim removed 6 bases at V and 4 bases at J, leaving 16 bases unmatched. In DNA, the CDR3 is TGTGCCAGCAGTTACCTCGCCTCCGGGACAGGTTCCTATGGCTACACCTTC. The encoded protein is CASSYLASGTGSYGYTF.

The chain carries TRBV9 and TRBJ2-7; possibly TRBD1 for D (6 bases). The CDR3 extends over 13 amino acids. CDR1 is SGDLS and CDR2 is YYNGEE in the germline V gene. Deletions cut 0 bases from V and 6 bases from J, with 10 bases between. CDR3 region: CASSVGRGLEQYF. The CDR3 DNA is TGTGCCAGCAGCGTAGGCAGGGGCCTCGAGCAGTACTTC. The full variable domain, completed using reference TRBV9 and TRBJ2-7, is DSGVTQTPKHLITATGQRVTLRCSPRSGDLSVYWYQQSLDQGLQFLIQYYNGEERAKGNILERFSAQQFPDLHSELNLSSLELGDSALYFCASSVGRGLEQYFGPGTRLTVT.

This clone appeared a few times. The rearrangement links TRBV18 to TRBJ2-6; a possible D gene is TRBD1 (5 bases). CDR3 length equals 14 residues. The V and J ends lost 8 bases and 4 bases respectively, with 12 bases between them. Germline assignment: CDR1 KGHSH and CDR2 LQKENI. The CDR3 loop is CASKPTEGANVLTF. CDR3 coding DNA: TGTGCCAGCAAACCGACAGAAGGGGCCAACGTCCTGACTTTC.

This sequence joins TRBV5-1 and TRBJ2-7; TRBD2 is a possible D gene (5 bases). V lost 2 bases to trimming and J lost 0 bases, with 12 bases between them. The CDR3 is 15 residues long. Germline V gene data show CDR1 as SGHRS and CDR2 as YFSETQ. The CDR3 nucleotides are TGCGCCAGCAGCTTCGGACTGATTTCCTCCTACGAGCAGTACTTC. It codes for CASSFGLISSYEQYF.

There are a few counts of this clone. In DNA, the CDR3 is TGCAGCGTGCTACTAGCGGACCGCACAGATACGCAGTATTTT. Translated, it gives CSVLLADRTDTQYF. V usage is TRBV29-1 and J usage is TRBJ2-3, with 8 bases matching TRBD2. V shed 6 bases, J shed 1 base, and the junction held 6 bases outside the gene matches. This CDR3 spans 14 amino acids. The germline V gene encodes CDR1 SQVTM and CDR2 ANQGSEA.